Presented here are 23 T cell receptor beta chains from one specimen sequenced in a study of blood T cell repertoires in COVID-19. The assay was immunoSEQ multiplex PCR, and TCRdb's table has in-frame clones only and misses some. The sample lists about 45,000 clones, more than 80% occurring once. Material for sequencing was peripheral blood. These receptors all stem from a middle-aged man with COVID-19, enrolled during active disease.

This chain joins TRBV7-2 and TRBJ2-5, with 8 nucleotides matching TRBD1. CDR1 is SGHTA, CDR2 FQGNSA, per germline. This CDR3 comprises 15 residues. The V segment lost 1 base and the J segment 5 bases; nucleotides outside the gene matches: 6. The CDR3 DNA is TGTGCCAGCAGCTTAGGGACAGGGTCGGAGGAGACCCAGTACTTC. As protein: CASSLGTGSEETQYF. The full variable domain, completed using reference TRBV7-2 and TRBJ2-5, is GAGVSQSPSNKVTEKGKDVELRCDPISGHTALYWYRQSLGQGLEFLIYFQGNSAPDKSGLPSDRFSAERTGGSVSTLTIQRTQQEDSAVYLCASSLGTGSEETQYFGPGTRLLVL.

The chain employs TRBV29-1 and TRBJ1-4, with TRBD1 matching 7 bases. V lost 8 bases to trimming and J lost 0 bases; unmatched junction nucleotides: 12. This CDR3 has 16 residues. Germline CDR1 is SQVTM and CDR2 is ANQGSEA. The CDR3 is CSTKETGPATNEKLFF. The CDR3 coding sequence is TGCAGCACCAAAGAGACAGGGCCCGCAACTAATGAAAAACTGTTTTTT.

The CDR3 region is CASSPSSGSKFF. DNA of the CDR3: TGTGCCAGTAGTCCCTCTAGCGGGAGTAAGTTCTTC. The chain has TRBV19 and TRBJ2-1, with 10 positions matching TRBD2. Trimming cost V 5 bases and J 14 bases; bases outside gene matches: 6. The CDR3 runs to 12 residues. Per germline, CDR1 LNHDA and CDR2 SQIVND (reference sequence). Filled out from reference TRBV19 and TRBJ2-1, the complete variable domain reads DGGITQSPKYLFRKEGQNVTLSCEQNLNHDAMYWYRQDPGQGLRLIYYSQIVNDFQKGDIAEGYSVSREKKESFPLTVTSAQKNPTAFYLCASSPSSGSKFFGPGTRLTVL.

The V call is TRBV29-1, the J call TRBJ1-3; D gene uncertain. The CDR3 is 12 amino acids. Trimming left V 8 bases short and J 0 bases short, with 8 bases between. From germline, CDR1 is SQVTM and CDR2 ANQGSEA. This chain's CDR3 is CSCSFSGNTIYF. As DNA, the CDR3 is TGCAGCTGTTCCTTCTCTGGAAACACCATATATTTT.

The chain is built from TRBV19 and TRBJ1-4; TRBD1 might be the D (6 bases). Trimming left V 3 bases short and J 7 bases short, with 15 bases between. The germline V gene has CDR1 LNHDA and CDR2 SQIVND (reference sequence). The CDR3 spans 15 residues. CDR3 loop: CASSMGRGAGEKLFF. The CDR3 nucleotides are TGTGCCAGTAGTATGGGTCGGGGGGCTGGTGAAAAACTGTTTTTT. The full variable domain, in which reference TRBV19 and TRBJ1-4 provide the parts outside the CDR3, is DGGITQSPKYLFRKEGQNVTLSCEQNLNHDAMYWYRQDPGQGLRLIYYSQIVNDFQKGDIAEGYSVSREKKESFPLTVTSAQKNPTAFYLCASSMGRGAGEKLFFGSGTQLSVL.

The chain has TRBV27 and TRBJ1-5; D unresolved. The CDR3 contains 13 residues. V lost 4 bases and J lost 4, with 8 bases in between. Germline V gene lookup returns CDR1 MNHEY and CDR2 SMNVEV (reference sequence). CDR3 bases: TGTGCCAGCAGTTCACAGCCTAATCAGCCCCAGCATTTT. It codes for CASSSQPNQPQHF.

V gene TRBV18 combines with J gene TRBJ2-1; D not resolved. CDR1 is KGHSH, CDR2 LQKENI, per germline. The germline V and J ends were trimmed by 2 bases and 1 base, with 6 bases remaining between them. The CDR3 is 14 residues long. The CDR3 reads CASSPTISYNEQFF. The DNA for the CDR3 is TGTGCCAGCTCACCAACTATTTCCTACAATGAGCAGTTCTTC. Looking up the rest from reference TRBV18 and TRBJ2-1 gives the full variable domain: NAGVMQNPRHLVRRRGQEARLRCSPMKGHSHVYWYRQLPEEGLKFMVYLQKENIIDESGMPKERFSAEFPKEGPSILRIQQVVRGDSAAYFCASSPTISYNEQFFGPGTRLTVL.

The chain recombines TRBV10-3 with TRBJ1-5; 8 nucleotides line up with TRBD1. Germline loops: CDR1 ENHRY, CDR2 SYGVKD. CDR3 length equals 14 residues. J was trimmed by 6 bases and V by 4 bases; bases with no gene match: 5. The CDR3 sequence: CAISVSGGSQPQHF. The DNA for the CDR3 is TGTGCCATCAGTGTATCAGGGGGCAGTCAGCCCCAGCATTTT.

This clone came up a few times. This chain connects TRBV5-1 to TRBJ1-2; a possible D gene is TRBD1 (5 bases). This CDR3 is 15 amino acids long. The V gene lost 1 base and the J gene lost 7 bases, with 17 bases spanning the gap. The V gene's germline CDR1 is SGHRS and CDR2 YFSETQ. CDR3 sequence: CASSLLGLGLSGYTF. The DNA of the CDR3 is TGCGCCAGCAGCTTGTTGGGTTTGGGGCTGAGTGGCTACACCTTC. Based on the CDR3 plus reference TRBV5-1 and TRBJ1-2, the full variable domain is KAGVTQTPRYLIKTRGQQVTLSCSPISGHRSVSWYQQTPGQGLQFLFEYFSETQRNKGNFPGRFSGRQFSNSRSEMNVSTLELGDSALYLCASSLLGLGLSGYTFGSGTRLTVV.

The gene calls are TRBV7-9 and TRBJ2-1, with D possibly TRBD2 on 6 matching bases. Per the germline V gene, CDR1 is SEHNR and CDR2 is FQNEAQ (reference sequence). The V end lost 4 bases, the J end lost 7 bases, and 14 bases lay between the germline ends. This CDR3 has 14 residues. The CDR3 loop is CASSSPGLRNEQFF. The CDR3 nucleotides read TGTGCCAGCAGCTCCCCGGGACTCCGGAATGAGCAGTTCTTC.

The V and J genes are TRBV2 and TRBJ2-2, with 7 bases aligning to TRBD2. From germline, CDR1 is SNHLY and CDR2 FYNNEI. The CDR3 spans 14 residues. CDR3 region: CATTAREGPGELFF. In DNA form, the CDR3 reads TGTGCTACCACGGCGAGGGAGGGCCCCGGGGAGCTGTTTTTT.

The J gene is TRBJ2-1, the V gene TRBV5-6, with 15 nucleotides matching TRBD2. Germline values: CDR1 SGHDT, CDR2 YYEEEE. The ends lost 4 bases at V and 7 bases at J; junction bases unmatched: 6. This CDR3 has 16 residues. The CDR3 DNA reads as TGTGCCAGCAGCCCCGTCGGACTAGCGGGAGGGAATGAGCAGTTCTTC. It yields the protein CASSPVGLAGGNEQFF.

The V gene is TRBV2, the J gene TRBJ2-2, with 14 bases matching TRBD2. CDR1 and CDR2 from the germline V gene are SNHLY and FYNNEI. V shed 3 bases and J 5 bases; nucleotides not matched to a gene: 5. CDR3 length: 17 amino acids. The CDR3: CASSEGLAGVGTGELFF. CDR3 nucleotides: TGTGCCAGCAGTGAGGGACTAGCGGGAGTAGGAACCGGGGAGCTGTTTTTT.

J is TRBJ2-1 and V is TRBV7-3, with a possible D match to TRBD1 (6 bases). V was pared by 0 bases and J by 1 base, with 16 bases between. The CDR3 has 18 residues. From germline, CDR1 is SGHTA and CDR2 FQGTGA. The CDR3 DNA sequence: TGTGCCAGCAGCTTAACCGCAATGGGGACACTTTCCTACAATGAGCAGTTCTTC. It is translated as CASSLTAMGTLSYNEQFF.

On this clone: The identical CDR3 is also encoded by other nucleotide sequences in the sample. DNA of the CDR3: TGTGCCACCAGTGATGGACAGGGGTATGGCTACACCTTC. Translation gives CATSDGQGYGYTF. The rearrangement uses TRBV24-1 and TRBJ1-2; 9 nucleotides line up with TRBD1. Trimming removed 3 bases from V and 5 bases from J; junction bases left unmatched: 0. The CDR3 spans 13 residues. CDR1 KGHDR and CDR2 SFDVKD come from the germline V gene.

The chain has TRBV7-2 and TRBJ2-5, with 7 bases that match TRBD2. Germline lookup yields CDR1 SGHTA and CDR2 FQGNSA. The junction had 14 bases not matched to a gene; V was cut back by 5 bases and J by 5 bases. This CDR3 region has 16 residues. DNA of the CDR3: TGTGCCAGCAGCGGGAGGGACTACCTAATTGGGGAGACCCAGTACTTC. The encoded protein is CASSGRDYLIGETQYF. Variable domain in full (rest from reference TRBV7-2 and TRBJ2-5): GAGVSQSPSNKVTEKGKDVELRCDPISGHTALYWYRQSLGQGLEFLIYFQGNSAPDKSGLPSDRFSAERTGGSVSTLTIQRTQQEDSAVYLCASSGRDYLIGETQYFGPGTRLLVL.

V is TRBV4-1 and J is TRBJ1-2; 8 bases are a match to TRBD1. V lost 0 bases to trimming and J lost 8 bases; unmatched junction nucleotides: 11. The V gene's germline CDR1 is MGHRA and CDR2 YSYEKL. The CDR3 runs to 16 residues. As DNA, the CDR3 is TGCGCCAGCAGCCAAGAGGGGACAGGAGAATTCTGGGGCTACACCTTC. Its translation: CASSQEGTGEFWGYTF.

This clone was picked up one time. This sequence joins TRBV7-9 and TRBJ2-1; weak D call: TRBD2 (6 bases). This CDR3 contains 16 residues. The V end lost 5 bases, the J end lost 1 base, and 15 bases lay between the germline ends. Germline CDR1 and CDR2: SEHNR and FQNEAQ (reference sequence). CDR3 in DNA: TGTGCCAGCAGCCCTCTAACAAGCGGGTCCTACAATGAGCAGTTCTTC. It encodes CASSPLTSGSYNEQFF.

The chain joins TRBV6-5 to TRBJ1-2, with D unresolved. CDR1 and CDR2 (germline): MNHEY, SVGAGI. CDR3 length: 12 amino acids. V dropped 5 bases and J dropped 5 bases, with 9 bases sitting between them. CDR3 DNA sequence: TGTGCCAGCAGTAATAGGCGGTATGGCTACACCTTC. The encoded protein is CASSNRRYGYTF.

The chain recombines TRBV5-4 with TRBJ2-1; perhaps TRBD2 as D (5 bases). V dropped 3 bases and J dropped 2 bases, with 12 bases sitting between them. The CDR3 contains 15 residues. Germline V lookup: CDR1 SGHNT, CDR2 YYREEE (reference sequence). The CDR3 protein is CASSSRTQTYNEQFF. The CDR3 coding sequence is TGTGCCAGCAGCTCCCGGACTCAAACCTACAATGAGCAGTTCTTC.

The chain combines TRBV29-1 with TRBJ1-1; no reliable D call. The CDR3 has 13 residues. The germline V gene encodes CDR1 SQVTM and CDR2 ANQGSEA. V was clipped by 2 bases and J by 0 bases, with 7 bases between them. The CDR3 DNA is TGCAGCGTTGAAAACAATATGAACACTGAAGCTTTCTTT. It specifies CSVENNMNTEAFF.

The chain couples TRBV28 to TRBJ1-5, with D possibly TRBD1 on 6 matching bases. Germline V gives CDR1 MDHEN, CDR2 SYDVKM. The germline V and J ends were trimmed by 9 bases and 1 base, with 10 bases remaining between them. The CDR3 spans 13 residues. The CDR3 reads CASVRGSNQPQHF. DNA for the CDR3: TGTGCCAGTGTGAGGGGGAGCAATCAGCCCCAGCATTTT.

This chain joins TRBV7-2 and TRBJ1-6; 9 bases agree with TRBD1. The CDR3 runs 15 residues. The germline CDR1 and CDR2 sequences are SGHTA and FQGNSA. Trimming removed 7 bases from V and 6 bases from J; junction bases left unmatched: 7. The CDR3 reads CASNAQGASNSPLHF. The DNA of the CDR3 is TGTGCCAGCAACGCACAGGGGGCGAGTAATTCACCCCTCCACTTT.